A single T cell receptor beta chain is shown here with its context. This specimen belongs to a study of blood T cell repertoires in COVID-19. Trimming left V 0 bases short and J 4 bases short, with 7 bases between. The CDR3 has 13 residues. Germline loops: CDR1 SGHNT, CDR2 YYREEE (reference sequence). The protocol was immunoSEQ multiplex PCR, while the TCRdb copy is restricted to in-frame clones and leaves out a portion. Here the sample spans under 300,000 clones, more than 75% being singletons. Sample: peripheral blood. The rearrangement joins TRBV5-4 to TRBJ1-2; D not certain. This clonotype originated in an older woman with active or convalescent COVID-19. For the CDR3, the DNA is TGTGCCAGCAGCTTGGACGCGCTCTATGGCTACACCTTC. Translating gives CASSLDALYGYTF.